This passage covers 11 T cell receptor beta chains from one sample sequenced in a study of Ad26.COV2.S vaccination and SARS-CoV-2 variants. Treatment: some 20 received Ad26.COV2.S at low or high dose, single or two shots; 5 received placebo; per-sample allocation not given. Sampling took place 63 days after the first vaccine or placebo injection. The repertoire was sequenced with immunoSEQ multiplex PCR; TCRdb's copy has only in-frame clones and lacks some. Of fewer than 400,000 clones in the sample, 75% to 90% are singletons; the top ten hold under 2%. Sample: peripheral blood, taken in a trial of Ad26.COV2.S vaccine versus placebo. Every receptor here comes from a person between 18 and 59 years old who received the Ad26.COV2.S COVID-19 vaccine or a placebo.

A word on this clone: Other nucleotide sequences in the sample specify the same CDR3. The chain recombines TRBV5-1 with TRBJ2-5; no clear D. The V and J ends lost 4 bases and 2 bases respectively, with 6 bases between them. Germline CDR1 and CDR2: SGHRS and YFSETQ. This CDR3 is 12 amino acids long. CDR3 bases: TGCGCCAGCAGCGGGTCTCAAGAGACCCAGTACTTC. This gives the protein CASSGSQETQYF.

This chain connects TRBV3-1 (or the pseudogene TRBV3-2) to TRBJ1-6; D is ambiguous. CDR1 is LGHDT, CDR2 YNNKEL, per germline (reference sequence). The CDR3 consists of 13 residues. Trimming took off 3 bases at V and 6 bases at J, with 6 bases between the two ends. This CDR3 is CASSHVRNSPLHF. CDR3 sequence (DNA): TGTGCCAGCAGCCACGTGCGTAATTCACCCCTCCACTTT.

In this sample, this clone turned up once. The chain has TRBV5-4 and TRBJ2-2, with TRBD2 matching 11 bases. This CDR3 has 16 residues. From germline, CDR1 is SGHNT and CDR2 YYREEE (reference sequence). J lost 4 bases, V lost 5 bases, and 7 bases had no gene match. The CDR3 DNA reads TGTGCCAGCAGTCCCCGACTAGCGGGAACCACCGGGGAGCTGTTTTTT. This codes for CASSPRLAGTTGELFF.

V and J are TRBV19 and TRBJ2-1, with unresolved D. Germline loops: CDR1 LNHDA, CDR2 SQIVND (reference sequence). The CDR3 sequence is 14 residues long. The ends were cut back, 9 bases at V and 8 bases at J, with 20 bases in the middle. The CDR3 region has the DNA TGTGCCAGCAATTCCGGCGGCCGGGCCGATGAGCAGTTCTTC. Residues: CASNSGGRADEQFF.

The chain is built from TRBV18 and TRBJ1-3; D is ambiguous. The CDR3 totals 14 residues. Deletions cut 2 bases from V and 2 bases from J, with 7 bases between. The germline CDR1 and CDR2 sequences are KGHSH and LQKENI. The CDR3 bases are TGTGCCAGCTCACCAGGAAGAACTGGAAACACCATATATTTT. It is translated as CASSPGRTGNTIYF.

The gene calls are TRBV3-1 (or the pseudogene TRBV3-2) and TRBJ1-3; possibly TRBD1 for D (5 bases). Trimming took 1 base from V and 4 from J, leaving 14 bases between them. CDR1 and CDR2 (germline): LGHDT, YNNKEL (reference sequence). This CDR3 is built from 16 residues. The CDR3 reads CASSQGPGTGGNTIYF. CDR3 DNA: TGTGCCAGCAGCCAAGGCCCCGGGACGGGAGGAAACACCATATATTTT.

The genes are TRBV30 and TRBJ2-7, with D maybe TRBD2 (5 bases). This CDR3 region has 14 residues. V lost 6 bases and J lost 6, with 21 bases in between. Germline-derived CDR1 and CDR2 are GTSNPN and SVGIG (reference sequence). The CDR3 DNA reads TGTGCCTGTCCACTAGAATCGGTATTAGGCGAGCAGTACTTC. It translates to CACPLESVLGEQYF. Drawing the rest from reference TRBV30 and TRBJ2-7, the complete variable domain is SQTIHQWPATLVQPVGSPLSLECTVEGTSNPNLYWYRQAAGRGLQLLFYSVGIGQISSEVPQNLSASRPQDRQFILSSKKLLLSDSGFYLCACPLESVLGEQYFGPGTRLTVT.

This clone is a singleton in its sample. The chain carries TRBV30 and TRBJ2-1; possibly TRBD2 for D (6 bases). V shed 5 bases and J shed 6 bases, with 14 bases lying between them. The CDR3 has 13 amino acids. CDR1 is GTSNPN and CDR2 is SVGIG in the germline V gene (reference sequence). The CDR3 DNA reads TGTGCCTGGGGGTGGTTCGGGGGCAATGAGCAGTTCTTC. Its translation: CAWGWFGGNEQFF.

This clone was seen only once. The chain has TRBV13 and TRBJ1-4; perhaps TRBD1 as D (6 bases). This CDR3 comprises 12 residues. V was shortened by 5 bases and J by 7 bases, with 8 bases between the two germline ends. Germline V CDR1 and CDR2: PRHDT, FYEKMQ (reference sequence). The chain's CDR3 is CASSQQGEKLFF. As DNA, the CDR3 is TGTGCCAGCAGCCAACAGGGTGAAAAACTGTTTTTT.

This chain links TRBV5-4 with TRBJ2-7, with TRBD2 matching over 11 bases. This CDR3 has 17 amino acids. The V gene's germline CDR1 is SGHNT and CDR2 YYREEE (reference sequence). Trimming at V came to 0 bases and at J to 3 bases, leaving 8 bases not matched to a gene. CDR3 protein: CASSLGGTSGMVYEQYF. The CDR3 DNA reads TGTGCCAGCAGCTTGGGCGGGACTAGCGGTATGGTCTACGAGCAGTACTTC.

CDR3 DNA: TGTGCCAGCAGCTTATCTTCTCAGGGCCCAACTAATGAAAAACTGTTTTTT. It encodes CASSLSSQGPTNEKLFF. The chain uses TRBV7-9 and TRBJ1-4, with D maybe TRBD1 (5 bases). CDR3 length: 17 amino acids. Germline CDR1 SEHNR, CDR2 FQNEAQ (reference sequence). The V and J ends lost 2 bases and 0 bases respectively, with 13 bases between them. Full variable domain (remainder filled in from reference TRBV7-9 and TRBJ1-4): DTGVSQNPRHKITKRGQNVTFRCDPISEHNRLYWYRQTLGQGPEFLTYFQNEAQLEKSRLLSDRFSAERPKGSFSTLEIQRTEQGDSAMYLCASSLSSQGPTNEKLFFGSGTQLSVL.